Included here is one T cell receptor (beta chain) sequence, with context. Its antigen is not yet known. Base qualities are not at hand, and no much larger clone is one base apart. These data are taken from a study of blood T cell repertoires in COVID-19 (TCRdb year 2020). Looking at the study overall: Collaborator samples came from the United States, Italy and Spain and covered acute and convalescent phases of COVID-19. The dataset comprised deeply sampled blood TCRbeta repertoires from subjects exposed to, actively infected with, or recovered from COVID-19. Where available, HLA class I and class II types were obtained from metadata supplied by the sample provider rather than from assay-based typing. Samples came from the ongoing ImmuneRACE study (first 160 participants) plus 1,254 subjects from 6 global collaborators. A freely available public database, intended as a resource for researchers studying the immune response to SARS-CoV-2, is where the repertoires were released. The prospective study material was composed of cDNA or gDNA derived from T cells, B-cell-depleted T cells, or PBMCs. The sample metadata nearly always contained a de-identified subject ID, COVID-19 status, age in years and sex.

The immunoSEQ Assay, a bias-controlled multiplex PCR, was used to amplify TCRbeta CDR3 regions from genomic DNA. The study's own analysis went as follows. Within the assay, amplification of reference gene primers was used to estimate how many nucleated cells each sample contained. To quantify the absolute abundance of each unique TCRbeta CDR3 rearrangement, sequence reads were collapsed and filtered. Productive Simpson clonality was computed per sample as the square root of Simpson's diversity index over productive rearrangements. TCRdb re-hosts the immuneACCESS table, in-frame sequences only. Its copies lack some clones; in the studies checked, an unresolved V gene accounts for under half of them, and the cause for the rest is not known. V and J calls and clone size are given by that table; D and trimming were obtained from the DNA. The sample table contains about 80,000 clones; only one count was recorded for about 91% of them. The ten largest clones capture around 7% of the sample.

What the work shows at the level of the full study, not this receptor alone: The quantity of clinical and demographic metadata differed by source and by participant and was supplied without curation.

The collaborating institutions used their own protocols to collect whole blood in K2EDTA tubes. For TCRbeta analysis, collaborator samples were shipped as frozen whole blood, as isolated PBMCs, or as DNA extracted from either sample type. The junction shows trimming of 4 bases on V and 8 bases on J, and the gene matches do not reach 2 bases of it. CDR1 and CDR2, per the germline V gene (reference sequence), are SGHNT and YYREEE. The CDR3 runs 13 amino acids, cysteine and phenylalanine included. Of all the DNA, just the CDR3 is kept, 39 bases in frame from base 1. Sequencing was done on a sample of peripheral blood. The receptor was isolated from a woman over 75 with acute or convalescent COVID-19. The chain employs TRBV5-4 and TRBJ1-6, and TRBD1 matches 8 of the central bases. The sequenced DNA is TGTGCCAGCAGCCCGACAGGGGATTCACCCCTCCACTTT. It is translated as CASSPTGDSPLHF.